The following is a TCR beta chain sequence with its context. No antigen is known for it. A clone one base away is much larger, so this may be a read error. This sample is drawn from a study of T cells in Graves' hyperthyroidism and ophthalmopathy (dated by TCRdb to the late 2010s). About the full investigation: Peripheral blood samples were taken at initial diagnosis, before any treatment was given. To identify distinguishing TCR V-J signatures, a discovery cohort of 90 to 100 patients was used, comprising fewer than 45 with Graves' ophthalmopathy and some 57 with stable Graves' hyperthyroidism. Prospective prediction of ophthalmopathy was tested in an independent validation cohort consisting of some 20 hyperthyroidism patients and 15 to 17 patients who later progressed to ophthalmopathy. For training and testing, the 110 or so patients in the discovery cohort were randomly divided in a 7:3 ratio. In roughly six Graves' hyperthyroidism patients, the study also compared T-cell repertoires from thyroid tissue with T-cell repertoires from blood. After sampling, hyperthyroidism patients received methimazole starting at 30 mg daily, and ophthalmopathy patients received high-dose intravenous methylprednisolone. TCR Vbeta CDR3 sequencing of 130 to 150 peripheral blood samples (under 45 ophthalmopathy, around 80 hyperthyroidism and about 17 progressor patients) is reported in the paper. Overall study results and their limits: In validation, the model predicted progression to ophthalmopathy with just under 71% sensitivity and over 72% specificity, a median of 6.5 months before onset. Ophthalmopathy was separated from stable hyperthyroidism by a 13 V-J signature model, with 85% to 90% sensitivity and about 84% specificity obtained in cross-validation and 80%/75% obtained in testing. Most expanded thyroid clonotypes (frequency above 0.001) were also detected in blood, suggesting blood repertoires may reflect thyroid immune responses. No statistical method was used to fix the sample size in advance, and group allocation was not hidden from the investigators.

TCR beta CDR3 regions were amplified from RNA transcripts. The first round of RT-PCR for the TCR CDR3 was performed with the HTBI primer set and the Qiagen OneStep RT-PCR kit. Libraries were constructed in a second round of multiplex PCR, after which size selection and purification were performed. The libraries were sequenced on an Illumina HiSeq2000 using paired-end 100 bp reads. The published analysis was carried out like this. SOAPnuke was used to process the raw data, with reads discarded if the reads contained adapters or uncalled bases, had a mean Phred below 15, or lacked an exact constant-primer or identifier match. COPE v1.2.5 was used to merge the high-quality paired reads, and each unique nucleotide sequence was defined as a clonotype. Clonotypes were aligned to IMGT TRBV, TRBD and TRBJ reference segments using MiTCR v1.1. The analysis included only V-J combinations with a frequency above 0.0001, which together covered around 99% of the repertoires. The TCS score was defined as F50 (clonal expansion) divided by E x V (chaos), with BLOSUM62-based TCRdist calculated between CDR3 peptides within each V-J. Welch's t-statistics and random forest reduced around 520 V-J features to 10 to 15, which were used in a naive Bayes classifier (R e1071). The raw public data were reprocessed by TCRdb itself: fastp quality trimming at Q25, MiXCR clonotype calling, in-frame beta chains only. Each entry merges the rows of one CDR3 protein and shows their most common DNA and genes. The V and J calls were not made by the authors but by TCRdb's processing. Present in this sample are about 380,000 distinct CDR3 sequences, more than 12% of which were seen just once. The ten largest clones take up 15% to 20% of the sample.

In the ophthalmopathy patients, disease was moderately to severely active, with a Clinical Activity Score of 3 or more, a NOSPECS grade of 4 or more, and a duration of less than 3 months. Any patient with an uncontrolled infection, another autoimmune disease, pregnancy or lactation was excluded. Clinical symptoms, serum thyroxine and TRAb, thyroid ultrasound, and orbital computed tomography formed the basis for the diagnoses. PBMCs were isolated from 10 ml of fresh peripheral blood by Ficoll-Paque density gradient centrifugation. Total RNA was extracted using Trizol reagent, and RNA quality was assessed on an Agilent 2100 Bioanalyzer. The CDR3 goes from the cysteine to the phenylalanine over 13 residues. The CDR3 DNA has 39 bases and is translated from base 1. According to the germline V gene (reference sequence), CDR1 reads DFQATT and CDR2 reads SNEGSKA.

This clonotype originated in a woman aged 30 to 39 with Graves' ophthalmopathy. This receptor chain uses TRBV20-1 and TRBJ2-7; a tentative D match to TRBD1 spans 5 bases. Input material: blood. CDR3 sequence: CSARDQGPYEQCF. At the DNA level, the sequence is TGCAGTGCTAGAGATCAGGGCCCCTACGAGCAGTGCTTC.